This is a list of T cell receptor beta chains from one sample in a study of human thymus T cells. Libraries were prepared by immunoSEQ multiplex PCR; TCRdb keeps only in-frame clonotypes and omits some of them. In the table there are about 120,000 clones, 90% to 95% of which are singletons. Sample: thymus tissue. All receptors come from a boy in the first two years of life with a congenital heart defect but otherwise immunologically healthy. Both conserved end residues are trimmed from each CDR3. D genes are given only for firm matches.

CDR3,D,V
ASSQDPSYIGELF,NA,TRBV4-3
ASSAPSGWSGNTIY,NA,TRBV9
AWSDRSKGVQQY,NA,TRBV30
ASSQHQGYKEKLF,NA,TRBV4-2
ASIDRGFDYGYT,TRBD1,TRBV28
ASSTSGGAYEQY,TRBD2,TRBV11-2
ASSLMDPSRYNEQF,NA,TRBV14
ASSLSTAMNTEAF,NA,TRBV5-1
ASSLNRDTEAF,NA,TRBV5-1
ASSGRLEDTEAF,NA,TRBV27
ASSERGRGDSPLH,TRBD1,TRBV6-1
ASTFHRVDTEAF,NA,TRBV6-1
ASSQSIGNGAYNEQF,NA,TRBV23-1
SVELGETQY,NA,TRBV29-1
ASSGSGGRMETQY,TRBD1,TRBV9
ATRRGYT,NA,TRBV6-5
ASSLTAGQGVKNIQY,NA,TRBV11-2
ASTTPHRETQY,NA,TRBV6-5
ASSRGGPFHT,NA,TRBV5-6
AWSRGGEEQY,NA,TRBV30
ASSNGDTQY,NA,TRBV21-1
ASSPNKFMNTEAF,NA,TRBV28
ASSETRLTYYEQY,NA,TRBV6-1
ASSSKSDQETQY,NA,TRBV7-9
ASSPRGTYEQY,NA,TRBV11-3
AGTTGSLSGTNYGYT,NA,TRBV30
ASSAGMTGGLHYGYT,TRBD1,TRBV9
ASSLGVGRRELF,NA,TRBV28
ASSSGLAGTDTQY,TRBD2,TRBV6-5
ASSQASGEGYGYT,NA,TRBV14
AGRDLGNYGYT,NA,TRBV19
ASSHISGTVTDTQY,TRBD1,TRBV4-1
ASSPNGGERAEAF,NA,TRBV7-3
ASSSRDSYNEQF,NA,TRBV6-6
AWSVHTGELF,NA,TRBV30
ASRRETHRAWRVNEQF,NA,TRBV28
ASSQRTSPEQY,NA,TRBV19
AISREGGFTEAF,NA,TRBV10-3
ASSSPRGQHGYT,TRBD1,TRBV5-1
ASSDGHEQY,NA,TRBV10-1
SAGGTNEQF,NA,TRBV20-1
ASSKPGQGSNEQF,TRBD1,TRBV19
ASSYSQGSSYEQY,NA,TRBV6-5
ASSLLAGGPTDTQY,TRBD2,TRBV5-5
ASRSIPDEQF,NA,TRBV28
ASSMMGTDVNQPQH,NA,TRBV19
ASSSPLGSHGQPQH,NA,TRBV5-4